These 8 T cell receptor delta chains came from one sample sequenced in a study of γδ T cells in repeated Plasmodium falciparum infection. TCRdb reanalysed the multiplex PCR reads via CATT. The table shows over 45,000 delta-chain clones, with 1.6% occurring only once. Vgamma9/Vdelta2+ and Vdelta2-negative gammadelta T cells were flow-sorted from PBMC for bulk sequencing. What was sequenced was gamma-delta T cells from blood. The receptors shown here come from a pool of human donors (malaria-infected and uninfected, not separated).

This clone was counted between two and nine times. TCRdb records a much larger clone's protein for this DNA, with a difference at residue 12 that likely arises from a read error; the protein given is the translation of the DNA. The chain couples TRDV1 to TRDJ1; D is unresolved. V gave up 5 bases and J gave up 2 bases, with 21 bases separating them. Germline CDR1 is TSWWSYY and CDR2 is QGS. This CDR3 contains 17 residues. The CDR3 coding sequence is TGTGCTCTTGGGCCGCCCTTGACGCGCGCGAGTACCGATAAACTCATCTTT. Protein sequence: CALGPPLTRASTDKLIF.

This clone was seen a few times. One base separates it from a far larger clone, so it is likely a read error. The same CDR3 arises from other DNA sequences in this sample as well. The J segment was not called; the V segment is TRDV1; TRDD3 is the table's D call, not checked against the DNA. The CDR3 consists of 23 residues. Germline V gene data show CDR1 as TSWWSYY and CDR2 as QGS. The CDR3 nucleotides are TGTGCCCTTGGGGACCCGACCCCATCCCGTACTGGGGGATACGCGGGGTACACCGATAAGCTCATCTTT. As protein: CALGDPTPSRTGGYAGYTDKLIF.

This clone was seen a few times. It is likely a read error: a sequence one base away is far more abundant. Different DNA sequences within this sample yield the same CDR3. This chain connects TRDV1 to TRDJ1, with TRDD3 matching over 7 bases. The J gene, left out of TCRdb, was set here by checking the DNA against germline. The CDR3 is 19 amino acids. Germline values: CDR1 TSWWSYY, CDR2 QGS. The CDR3 sequence is CALGEPMLPLGVDTDKLIF. CDR3 nucleotides: TGTGCCCTTGGGGAACCTATGCTCCCCCTGGGGGTCGACACCGATAAACTCATCTTT.

This clone counts as medium-sized (0.01 to 0.1%). Other DNA variants within this sample encode the same CDR3. The V call is TRDV1, the J call TRDJ1, with D possibly being TRDD3 (5 bases). The V end was cut by 0 bases, the J end by 0 bases, with 11 bases between. Looked up from germline, CDR1 is TSWWSYY and CDR2 is QGS. This CDR3 has 16 residues. The CDR3 loop is CALGELPGGYTDKLIF. In DNA form, the CDR3 reads TGTGCTCTTGGGGAACTCCCCGGGGGTTACACCGATAAACTCATCTTT.

This clone qualifies as medium-sized (0.01 to 0.1%). In the same sample, other DNA sequences code for this CDR3. This chain joins TRDV1 and TRDJ1; possible D gene TRDD3, 6 bases. Looked up from germline, CDR1 is TSWWSYY and CDR2 is QGS. The CDR3 is 20 amino acids. The V end was cut by 2 bases, the J end by 0 bases, with 25 bases between. CDR3 in amino acids: CALGEIKGYHRGPYTDKLIF. The CDR3 DNA reads as TGTGCTCTTGGGGAAATTAAAGGATACCACAGGGGACCCTACACCGATAAACTCATCTTT.

This clone was counted many times. TCRdb's listed protein matches a much larger clone and diverges from this DNA's translation at residue 13, likely through a read error; the protein shown comes from the DNA. CDR3 sequence reads: CALGERYNWGIRADKLIF. The CDR3 DNA reads as TGTGCTCTTGGGGAACGCTACAACTGGGGGATACGAGCCGATAAACTCATCTTT. The chain has TRDV1 and TRDJ1; 13 nucleotides match TRDD3. V shed 1 base, J shed 3 bases, and the junction held 8 bases outside the gene matches. The CDR3 contains 18 residues. Looked up from germline, CDR1 is TSWWSYY and CDR2 is QGS.

This clone was recorded many times. This specimen includes other DNA sequences encoding the same CDR3. The CDR3 here is CALAFGGYTDKLIF. The CDR3 DNA is TGTGCTCTTGCGTTCGGGGGATACACCGATAAACTCATCTTT. The gene calls are TRDV1 and TRDJ1; 7 bases match TRDD3. This CDR3 has 14 residues. With 7 bases clipped from V and 0 bases from J, the junction kept 5 bases outside the gene matches. The germline CDR1 and CDR2 sequences are TSWWSYY and QGS.

Comments on this clone: A read error likely explains this, since a far larger clone differs by one base. This sample also contains other DNA sequences that code for the same CDR3. The chain carries TRDV1 and TRDJ1; 12 positions match TRDD3. Matching the DNA to germline supplied the J gene, which TCRdb does not give. The CDR3 covers 18 residues. The germline V gene encodes CDR1 TSWWSYY and CDR2 QGS. CDR3 sequence: CALGETQELLGDTLKLIF. DNA of the CDR3: TGTGCCCTTGGGGAAACGCAGGAACTACTGGGGGATACCCTTAAACTCATCTTT.